Listed below are T cell receptor beta chains from one sample, sequenced in a study of identical twins. TCRdb passed the 5' RACE reads through MiXCR, listing each CDR3 protein once. The table lists over 250,000 distinct CDR3 sequences, roughly 10% of them singletons. The same data also contributed to another study, on yellow fever vaccine responses in identical twins.

Sequencing was done on a sample of CD8+ T cells sorted from blood. The receptor set was obtained from a woman between 18 and 29 years old in good health. The CDR3 runs from the conserved cysteine through the conserved F or W. The D gene is left open where the match is weak. Expanded clones are given a class, and other clones once, few, many or no size at all.

16	TRBV19	.	TRBJ1-1	.	TGTGCCAGTAGTCCCACACGGCCGGATAGCAGGACTGAAGCTTTCTTT	CASSPTRPDSRTEAFF
15	TRBV9	TRBD2	TRBJ2-3	many	TGTGCCAGCAGCGTTCTAGCGGGGGGCCGCGATACGCAGTATTTT	CASSVLAGGRDTQYF
13	TRBV6-1	TRBD1	TRBJ2-4	few	TGTGCCAGCAGGCGGGACAGGGTGAACATTCAGTACTTC	CASRRDRVNIQYF
18	TRBV6-2/TRBV6-3	.	TRBJ2-2	.	TGTGCCAGCAGTTACGTTGGGGAAGGAATGGCGAACACCGGGGAGCTGTTTTTT	CASSYVGEGMANTGELFF
14	TRBV5-6	.	TRBJ2-7	.	TGTGCCAGCAGCCTGGGGGCTAGCGACCACGAGCAGTACTTC	CASSLGASDHEQYF
12	TRBV6-5	.	TRBJ2-1	.	TGTGCCAGCACAGGCTCCTACAATGAGCAGTTCTTC	CASTGSYNEQFF
14	TRBV5-1	.	TRBJ2-7	.	TGCGCCAGCAGTTTGGGATGGGGGGATTACGAGCAGTACTTC	CASSLGWGDYEQYF
14	TRBV10-3	TRBD1	TRBJ2-7	once	TGTGCCATTAATTCCGGGACAGTCTCCCACGAGCAGTACTTC	CAINSGTVSHEQYF
14	TRBV7-9	.	TRBJ2-7	many	TGTGCCAGCAGCCCGCTAGGCACGACCTACGAGCAGTACTTC	CASSPLGTTYEQYF
16	TRBV7-8	.	TRBJ1-1	.	TGTGCCAGCAGCTCCTCAAGGACGGATATGAACACTGAAGCTTTCTTT	CASSSSRTDMNTEAFF
13	TRBV4-3	.	TRBJ2-5	many	TGCGCCAGCAGCCTCGTGGTCGGGGAGACCCAGTACTTC	CASSLVVGETQYF
13	TRBV3-1	.	TRBJ1-2	.	TGTGCCAGCAGCCAAGCCATGACACGGGGCTACACCTTC	CASSQAMTRGYTF
13	TRBV25-1	.	TRBJ1-1	many	TGTGCCAGCAGTGACAGGGTAGGGACTGAAGCTTTCTTT	CASSDRVGTEAFF
14	TRBV24-1	.	TRBJ2-3	few	TGTGCCACCAGTGATCGACTAGGCACAGATACGCAGTATTTT	CATSDRLGTDTQYF
15	TRBV6-2/TRBV6-3	TRBD2	TRBJ2-7	few	TGTGCCACCTCCCTAGCGGGGATGAGCTCCTACGAGCAGTACTTC	CATSLAGMSSYEQYF
10	TRBV20-1	.	TRBJ2-7	few	TGCAGTGCCCCCGGTGGCGAGCAGTACTTC	CSAPGGEQYF
14	TRBV7-9	.	TRBJ2-5	many	TGTGCCAGCAGCCCGCCCCAGGGGAAAGAGACCCAGTACTTC	CASSPPQGKETQYF
13	TRBV12-2	.	TRBJ2-1	.	TGTGCAAGTCGCTTAGCCTCCTACAATGAGCAGTTCTTC	CASRLASYNEQFF
15	TRBV6-4	TRBD2	TRBJ2-3	many	TGTGCCAGCAGTGAAGACGGGGGGGCCGTTGATACGCAGTATTTT	CASSEDGGAVDTQYF
15	TRBV7-6	TRBD2	TRBJ2-2	.	TGTGCCAGCAGTGGCGCTAGCGGGATTCCCGGGGAGCTGTTTTTT	CASSGASGIPGELFF